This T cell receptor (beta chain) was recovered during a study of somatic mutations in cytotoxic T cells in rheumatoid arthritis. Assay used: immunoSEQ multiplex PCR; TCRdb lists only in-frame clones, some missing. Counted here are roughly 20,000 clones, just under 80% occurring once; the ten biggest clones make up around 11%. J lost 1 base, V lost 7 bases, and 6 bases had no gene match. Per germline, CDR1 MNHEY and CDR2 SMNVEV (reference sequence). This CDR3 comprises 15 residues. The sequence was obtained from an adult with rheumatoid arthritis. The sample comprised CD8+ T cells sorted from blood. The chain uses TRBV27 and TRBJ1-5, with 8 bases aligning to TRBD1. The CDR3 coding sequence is TGTGCCAGCAAAACCACAGGGGGGAGCAATCAGCCCCAGCATTTT. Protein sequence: CASKTTGGSNQPQHF.